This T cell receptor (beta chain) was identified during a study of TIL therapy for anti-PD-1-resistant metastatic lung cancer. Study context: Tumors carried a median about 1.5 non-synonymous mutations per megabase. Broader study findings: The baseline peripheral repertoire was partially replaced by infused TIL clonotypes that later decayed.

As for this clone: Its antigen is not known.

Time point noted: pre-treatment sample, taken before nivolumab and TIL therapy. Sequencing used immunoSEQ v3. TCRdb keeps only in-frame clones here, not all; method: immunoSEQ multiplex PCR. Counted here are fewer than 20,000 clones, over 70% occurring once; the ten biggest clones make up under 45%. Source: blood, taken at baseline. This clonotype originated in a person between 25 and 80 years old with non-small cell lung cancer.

In DNA, the CDR3 is TGTGCCAGCAGCACGGACAGGGACAGCCAGTACTTC. Translation: CASSTDRDSQYF. The V and J genes are TRBV6-5 and TRBJ2-5; TRBD1 matches at 8 bases. This CDR3 is built from 12 residues. Germline V CDR1 and CDR2: MNHEY, SVGAGI. The junction had 7 bases not matched to a gene; V was cut back by 6 bases and J by 10 bases.